A single sample gave rise to the 32 T cell receptor beta chains below, sequenced in a study of tumor-infiltrating lymphocytes in oesophageal squamous cell carcinoma. TCRdb independently ran MiXCR on the PCR reads; one entry per CDR3 protein. This sample has 20,000 to 25,000 distinct CDR3 sequences; around 37% occur once, and the top ten carry about a fifth. Sequenced: esophageal tumor tissue. The source is a female donor with esophageal squamous cell carcinoma.

This clonotype was counted a few times. V usage is TRBV7-3 and J usage is TRBJ2-6; either TRBD1 or TRBD2 may supply D (7 bases each). Germline assignment: CDR1 SGHTA and CDR2 FQGTGA. Trimming left V 1 base short and J 0 bases short, with 13 bases between. CDR3 length: 18 amino acids. The CDR3 loop reads CASSLSVRGGSGANVLTF. The CDR3 bases are TGTGCCAGCAGCTTAAGTGTCAGGGGGGGCTCTGGGGCCAACGTCCTGACTTTC. Together with reference TRBV7-3 and TRBJ2-6, the CDR3 gives the full variable domain: GAGVSQTPSNKVTEKGKYVELRCDPISGHTALYWYRQSLGQGPEFLIYFQGTGAADDSGLPNDRFFAVRPEGSVSTLKIQRTERGDSAVYLCASSLSVRGGSGANVLTFGAGSRLTVL.

This clonotype was counted only a few times. CDR3 coding DNA: TGTGCCAGCAGCATAGGGACTAGCGGGAGGGCCGTGACCCAGTACTTC. As protein: CASSIGTSGRAVTQYF. The chain has TRBV6-1 and TRBJ2-5; 16 bases are shared with TRBD2. The CDR3 has 16 residues. The J segment lost 7 bases and the V segment lost 6 bases, leaving 8 bases of the junction unmatched. Per germline, CDR1 MNHNS and CDR2 SASEGT.

This clonotype was seen at least ten times. Since a much larger clone is just one base distant, this may be a read error. The chain combines TRBV5-6 with TRBJ2-7; 12 bases are shared with TRBD2. The V gene's germline CDR1 is SGHDT and CDR2 YYEEEE. Trimming cost V 1 base and J 7 bases; bases outside gene matches: 12. The CDR3 is made up of 17 amino acids. Here the CDR3 reads CASSLSRLAGGSIEQYF. DNA for the CDR3: TGTGCCAGCAGCTTGTCACGGCTAGCGGGAGGGTCGATTGAGCAGTACTTC.

This clonotype was seen ten or more times. The rearrangement uses TRBV6-1 and TRBJ1-2, with D uncertain. CDR3 length equals 12 residues. CDR1 is MNHNS, CDR2 SASEGT, per germline. V was trimmed by 7 bases and J by 4 bases, leaving 10 bases between them. The CDR3 loop reads CASIGSGYGYTF. The DNA for the CDR3 is TGTGCCAGCATTGGGTCGGGCTATGGCTACACCTTC.

This clonotype was counted between two and nine times. The rearrangement links TRBV7-2 to TRBJ2-6; 7 bases line up with TRBD1. This CDR3 is built from 17 residues. The germline V gene encodes CDR1 SGHTA and CDR2 FQGNSA. The trim removed 5 bases at V and 0 bases at J, leaving 7 bases unmatched. Here the CDR3 DNA reads TGTGCCAGCAGCCCACAGGGGCCGAGCTCTGGGGCCAACGTCCTGACTTTC. It encodes CASSPQGPSSGANVLTF.

This chain connects TRBV7-8 to TRBJ1-4; 11 nucleotides agree with TRBD1. Germline CDR1 and CDR2: SGHVS and FQNEAQ. The CDR3 is 15 residues long. Trimming at V came to 5 bases and at J to 6 bases, leaving 5 bases not matched to a gene. Here the CDR3 DNA reads TGTGCCAGCAGCCGACGGACAGGGGGCGATGAAAAACTGTTTTTT. This sequence encodes CASSRRTGGDEKLFF.

This clonotype was seen many times. V gene TRBV19 combines with J gene TRBJ2-1, with 10 bases aligning to TRBD2. This CDR3 is 15 amino acids long. V shed 4 bases, J shed 3 bases, and the junction held 3 bases outside the gene matches. Looked up from germline, CDR1 is LNHDA and CDR2 is SQIVND (reference sequence). The CDR3: CASSRIAGGYNEQFF. The DNA for the CDR3 is TGTGCCAGTAGTAGAATAGCGGGAGGCTACAATGAGCAGTTCTTC. Looking up the rest from reference TRBV19 and TRBJ2-1 gives the full variable domain: DGGITQSPKYLFRKEGQNVTLSCEQNLNHDAMYWYRQDPGQGLRLIYYSQIVNDFQKGDIAEGYSVSREKKESFPLTVTSAQKNPTAFYLCASSRIAGGYNEQFFGPGTRLTVL.

This clonotype has just one count. The genes are TRBV11-3 and TRBJ2-4; 7 bases map to TRBD1. The DNA end is more similar to TRBJ2-5, so the J call may be wrong. The CDR3 runs 15 residues. Germline CDR1 and CDR2: SGHNT and YENEEA. CDR3 amino acids: CASSSRVGTVETQYF. The CDR3 region has the DNA TGTGCCAGCAGCTCCCGAGTCGGGACAGTAGAGACCCAGTACTTC.

The rearrangement joins TRBV7-3 to TRBJ2-3; the D gene is possibly TRBD1 (7 bases). The DNA end lines up better with TRBJ2-7; the J call may be wrong. Germline assignment: CDR1 SGHTA and CDR2 FQGTGA. CDR3 size: 12 residues. The DNA for the CDR3 is TGTGCCACCAGGGGGGTCTCCTACGAGCAGTACTTC. This encodes CATRGVSYEQYF.

The rearrangement joins TRBV7-2 to TRBJ2-3; D is undetermined. Trimming took off 0 bases at V and 0 bases at J, with 7 bases between the two ends. The CDR3 runs to 15 residues. Looked up from germline, CDR1 is SGHTA and CDR2 is FQGNSA. The CDR3 loop is CASSLAPASTDTQYF. The CDR3, as DNA: TGTGCCAGCAGCTTAGCGCCGGCTAGCACAGATACGCAGTATTTT.

The sample holds many counts of this clonotype. The chain links TRBV5-1 to TRBJ1-2; D gene ambiguous. The CDR3 loop spans 13 amino acids. Germline V CDR1 and CDR2: SGHRS, YFSETQ. V lost 5 bases, J lost 0 bases, and 8 bases lay in between. CDR3 nucleotides: TGCGCCAGCAGGAACACAACTAACTATGGCTACACCTTC. This gives the protein CASRNTTNYGYTF.

This clonotype showed up many times. V usage is TRBV11-2 and J usage is TRBJ1-2; D is perhaps TRBD1 (6 bases). The length of the CDR3 is 16 residues. Germline V lookup: CDR1 SGHAT, CDR2 FQNNGV. V was cut by 4 bases and J by 1 base, with 16 bases left in between. The CDR3 here is CASSSLGQGFNYGYTF. The CDR3 coding sequence is TGTGCCAGCAGCTCCCTAGGGCAGGGGTTTAACTATGGCTACACCTTC. The full variable domain, rest sourced from reference TRBV11-2 and TRBJ1-2, is EAGVAQSPRYKIIEKRQSVAFWCNPISGHATLYWYQQILGQGPKLLIQFQNNGVVDDSQLPKDRFSAERLKGVDSTLKIQPAKLEDSAVYLCASSSLGQGFNYGYTFGSGTRLTVV.

This clonotype appeared many times. This could be a read error, since a much larger clone is one nucleotide away. The chain employs TRBV6-1 and TRBJ2-1; D might be TRBD1 (5 bases). The J call may be faulty, since TRBJ2-7 better matches the DNA end. Germline V gene sequence: CDR1 MNHNS, CDR2 SASEGT. The CDR3 consists of 14 residues. CDR3 coding DNA: TGTGCCAGCAGCCTCGACAGCTCCTACAATGAGCAGTACTTC. Its translation: CASSLDSSYNEQYF.

The chain carries TRBV7-2 and TRBJ2-4; no firm D call. The tail of the sequence fits TRBJ2-7 better, so the J call may be wrong. CDR3 length: 15 residues. CDR1 and CDR2 from the germline V gene are SGHTA and FQGNSA. Written as DNA, the CDR3 is TGTGCCAGCAGCACTTACTTAGAGTCCGCCTACGAGCAGTACTTC. It yields the protein CASSTYLESAYEQYF.

As regards this clonotype: At one boundary the junction diverges from the germline segment, which might be a read error. This chain joins TRBV10-3 and TRBJ1-1, with 9 bases that match TRBD1. The CDR3 extends over 14 amino acids. From germline, CDR1 is ENHRY and CDR2 SYGVKD. The CDR3 region is CAITGGPMNAEAFF. The CDR3 DNA follows: TGTGCCATAACAGGGGGCCCCATGAACGCTGAAGCTTTCTTT.

Worth noting for this clonotype: The junction does not match germline at one end; this may be a read error. This chain joins TRBV6-9 and TRBJ2-1; D is possibly TRBD1 (6 bases). Germline V gene sequence: CDR1 MNHGY, CDR2 SVAAGI. The CDR3 loop spans 14 amino acids. CDR3 DNA sequence: TGTGCCAGCAGCACAGGGTTCTCCCACAATGAGCAGTTCTTC. Protein: CASSTGFSHNEQFF.

The chain links TRBV12-3 or TRBV12-4 to TRBJ2-3, with 11 bases aligning to TRBD2. There are 15 residues in the CDR3. Germline trimming cut 0 bases from V and 8 bases from J; bases unmatched to any gene: 4. In nucleotides, the CDR3 is TGTGCCAGCAGTTTAGCCGGGACTAGCGGTATTACGCAGTATTTT. This sequence encodes CASSLAGTSGITQYF.

On this clonotype: A much larger clone is a single base away; this may be a read error. No DNA is shown, since the ends of the CDR3 on it are uncertain; the CDR3 is the one TCRdb lists. This chain connects TRBV6-8 to TRBJ1-1; TRBD1 reflects the table's D call only, with no check against the DNA. Germline V gene sequence: CDR1 MNHGY, CDR2 SAAAGT. The CDR3 has 13 residues if both end residues are counted. This CDR3 is CAVGEGIDTEACF.

The gene calls are TRBV7-3 and TRBJ2-6; TRBD2 is a possible D gene (6 bases). The tail of the sequence fits TRBJ2-1 better, so the J call may be wrong. This CDR3 is built from 16 residues. The germline CDR1 and CDR2 sequences are SGHTA and FQGTGA. Here the CDR3 DNA reads TGTGCCAGCAGCTTACGGGCCCTCCAGGGAGGCAATGAGCAGTTCTTC. It is translated as CASSLRALQGGNEQFF.

The chain couples TRBV6-8 to TRBJ2-5, with 13 nucleotides matching TRBD2. The J call may be faulty, since TRBJ2-7 better matches the DNA end. Looked up from germline, CDR1 is MNHGY and CDR2 is SAAAGT. This CDR3 has 15 residues. CDR3: CASSPRTSGGYEQYF. The CDR3 nucleotides are TGTGCCAGCAGTCCCAGGACTAGCGGGGGCTACGAGCAGTACTTC.

Within the sample, this clonotype is medium-sized. The rearrangement links TRBV7-2 to TRBJ1-1, with D unresolved. This CDR3 has 11 residues. The V end lost 5 bases, the J end lost 2 bases, and 3 bases lay between the germline ends. CDR1 and CDR2 from the germline V gene are SGHTA and FQGNSA. The CDR3 sequence: CASSINTEAFF. DNA of the CDR3: TGTGCCAGCAGCATAAACACTGAAGCTTTCTTT. Drawing the rest from reference TRBV7-2 and TRBJ1-1, the complete variable domain is GAGVSQSPSNKVTEKGKDVELRCDPISGHTALYWYRQSLGQGLEFLIYFQGNSAPDKSGLPSDRFSAERTGGSVSTLTIQRTQQEDSAVYLCASSINTEAFFGQGTRLTVV.

The chain joins TRBV19 to TRBJ2-7; 7 bases align to TRBD1. The CDR3 is 11 amino acids. From germline, CDR1 is LNHDA and CDR2 SQIVND (reference sequence). Unmatched junction bases numbered 3, after V lost 6 bases and J lost 7 bases. The CDR3 here is CASRDRAEQYF. CDR3 nucleotides: TGTGCCAGTAGAGACAGGGCTGAGCAGTACTTC.

This clonotype occurred many times. This chain connects TRBV27 to TRBJ2-7; no definite D call. CDR3 length: 13 residues. Germline V lookup: CDR1 MNHEY, CDR2 SMNVEV (reference sequence). Trimming cost V 7 bases and J 4 bases, with 14 bases left between them. The CDR3 region is CASTGRMGYEQYF. The CDR3, as DNA: TGTGCCAGCACGGGCAGGATGGGGTACGAGCAGTACTTC.

This clonotype counts as medium-sized. The chain combines TRBV7-6 with TRBJ2-1; 9 positions agree with TRBD2. Germline V gene data show CDR1 as SGHVS and CDR2 as FNYEAQ. V shed 1 base, J shed 7 bases, and the junction held 5 bases outside the gene matches. The CDR3 has 15 residues. CDR3: CASSLDGSGSNEQFF. The DNA for the CDR3 is TGTGCCAGCAGCTTAGATGGTAGCGGGAGTAATGAGCAGTTCTTC.

The chain links TRBV20-1 to TRBJ2-1, with 8 bases matching TRBD2. The DNA matches TRBJ2-7 better at its end, which makes the J call doubtful. The CDR3 sequence is 21 residues long. In germline, CDR1 is DFQATT, CDR2 SNEGSKA (reference sequence). CDR3 DNA: TGCAGTGCTAGAGATCAAGGTACCCGCCTGAGGTCGGGAGGGCCATGGAATGAGCAGTACTTC. It codes for CSARDQGTRLRSGGPWNEQYF.

The V call is TRBV7-2, the J call TRBJ2-7, with D uncertain. The CDR3 consists of 11 residues. With 5 bases removed from V and 4 bases from J, the gap between germline ends came to 6 bases. Germline V gene lookup returns CDR1 SGHTA and CDR2 FQGNSA. CDR3 in DNA: TGTGCCAGCAGCGCACAGTACGAGCAGTACTTC. It translates to CASSAQYEQYF.

This clonotype came up once. A read error may be the cause here, since a much bigger clone is one base away. J is TRBJ2-5 and V is TRBV10-2; weak D call: TRBD2 (7 bases). The CDR3 has 15 amino acids. Trimming pared 1 base from V and 11 bases from J, leaving 20 bases between. CDR1 WSHSY and CDR2 SAAADI come from the germline V gene. CDR3 amino acids: CASSELGGAYNEQYF. CDR3 DNA: TGCGCCAGCAGTGAGTTGGGGGGGGCCTACAATGAGCAGTACTTC.

In its sample, this clonotype was seen a few times. The gene calls are TRBV20-1 and TRBJ2-1; D not resolved. The germline gives CDR1 DFQATT, CDR2 SNEGSKA (reference sequence). V dropped 3 bases and J dropped 1 base, with 7 bases sitting between them. CDR3 length: 13 amino acids. CDR3 coding DNA: TGCAGTGCTAGGCGAGATTCCTACAATGAGCAGTTCTTC. Its protein is CSARRDSYNEQFF.

This clonotype was detected a few times. This sequence joins TRBV5-1 and TRBJ2-4, with 9 bases matching TRBD2. Trimming removed 1 base from V and 4 bases from J; junction bases left unmatched: 9. Germline V lookup: CDR1 SGHRS, CDR2 YFSETQ. CDR3 length: 17 residues. The DNA for the CDR3 is TGCGCCAGCAGCTTGTGGGCGGCAGCGGGAGGTAAAAACATTCAGTACTTC. Translation: CASSLWAAAGGKNIQYF.

The table lists this clonotype with a few counts. Without the conserved terminal phenylalanine or tryptophan, this CDR3 likely stems from a read error. No DNA is shown, since the ends of the CDR3 on it are uncertain; the CDR3 is the one TCRdb lists. The gene calls are TRBV7-2 and TRBJ1-1; the DNA was not used to check the table's D call, TRBD1. Germline CDR1 and CDR2: SGHTA and FQGNSA. The CDR3 has 17 amino acids, counting both end residues. CDR3 sequence reads: CASSSRRLPTMSSSSGQ.

A note on this clonotype: A read error is likely, as this CDR3 ends without the conserved phenylalanine or tryptophan. No DNA is shown, since the ends of the CDR3 on it are uncertain; the CDR3 is the one TCRdb lists. The gene calls are TRBV7-3 and TRBJ2-6; the listed D gene, TRBD1, was not tested against the DNA. The CDR3 has 20 amino acids, counting both end residues. Germline V lookup: CDR1 SGHTA, CDR2 FQGTGA. This CDR3 reads CASSYGPLGAFPPYEQYFGA.

This clonotype came up a few times. The rearrangement joins TRBV2 to TRBJ1-6; 8 nucleotides align to TRBD1. CDR3 size: 16 residues. Trimming cost V 6 bases and J 6 bases; bases outside gene matches: 10. Germline V gene sequence: CDR1 SNHLY, CDR2 FYNNEI. CDR3 bases: TGTGCCAGCAGAAGCTTTGGACAGGGCCTTAATTCACCCCTCCACTTT. Encoded protein: CASRSFGQGLNSPLHF.